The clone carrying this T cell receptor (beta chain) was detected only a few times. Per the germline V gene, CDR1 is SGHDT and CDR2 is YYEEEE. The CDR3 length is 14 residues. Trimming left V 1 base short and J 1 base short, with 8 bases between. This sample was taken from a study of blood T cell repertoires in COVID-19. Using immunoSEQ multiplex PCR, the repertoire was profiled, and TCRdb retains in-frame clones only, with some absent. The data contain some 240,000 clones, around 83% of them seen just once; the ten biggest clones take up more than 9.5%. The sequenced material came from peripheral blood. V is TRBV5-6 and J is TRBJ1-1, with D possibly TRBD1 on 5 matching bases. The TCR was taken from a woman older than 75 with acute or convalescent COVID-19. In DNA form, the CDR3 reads TGTGCCAGCAGCTTGCAGGGTTGGAACACTGAAGCTTTCTTT. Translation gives CASSLQGWNTEAFF.